The 25 T cell receptor beta chains reported below all come from one sample, sequenced in a study of T cell responses to AZD1222 COVID-19 vaccine. Method: immunoSEQ multiplex PCR; TCRdb's copy keeps in-frame clones and lacks some. This sample has around 150,000 clones, with roughly 90% found just once. The material sequenced was peripheral blood, taken on day 0 of AZD1222 vaccination. The receptor source for this set is an adult in good health.

This rearrangement joins TRBV28 to TRBJ1-1; D might be TRBD1 (5 bases). The CDR3 length is 15 residues. Between the trimmed V and J ends, which lost 5 bases and 0 bases, there was a span of 13 bases. CDR1 MDHEN and CDR2 SYDVKM come from the germline V gene. CDR3 DNA sequence: TGTGCCAGCAGTCTTGAGGACACGGTGAACACTGAAGCTTTCTTT. It is translated as CASSLEDTVNTEAFF.

CDR3 residues: CASSFVTGGWEKLFF. The CDR3 DNA is TGTGCCAGCAGCTTCGTTACAGGGGGGTGGGAAAAACTGTTTTTT. The J gene is TRBJ1-4, the V gene TRBV7-2, with 8 nucleotides matching TRBD1. With 3 bases clipped from V and 8 bases from J, the junction kept 8 bases outside the gene matches. Germline-derived CDR1 and CDR2 are SGHTA and FQGNSA. This CDR3 is built from 15 residues.

The CDR3 sequence: CASSPHPNYGYTF. CDR3 nucleotides: TGTGCCAGCTCACCCCACCCTAACTATGGCTACACCTTC. The rearrangement links TRBV18 to TRBJ1-2, with D hard to call. CDR3 length: 13 amino acids. V lost 3 bases and J lost 0, with 5 bases in between. Looked up from germline, CDR1 is KGHSH and CDR2 is LQKENI.

The rearrangement joins TRBV6-5 to TRBJ1-5; 7 nucleotides align to TRBD1. Germline values: CDR1 MNHEY, CDR2 SVGAGI. The CDR3 contains 14 residues. Unmatched junction bases numbered 4, after V lost 6 bases and J lost 2 bases. The CDR3: CASSRDSGNQPQHF. Here the CDR3 DNA reads TGTGCCAGCAGCCGGGACAGCGGCAATCAGCCCCAGCATTTT.

V usage is TRBV4-2 and J usage is TRBJ1-5; no clear D gene. The ends were cut back, 1 base at V and 4 bases at J, with 14 bases in the middle. CDR1 LGHNA and CDR2 YNFKEQ come from the germline V gene. This CDR3 region has 16 residues. The CDR3 sequence is CASSQAGSGGNQPQHF. The CDR3 DNA sequence: TGTGCCAGCAGCCAAGCGGGGTCCGGCGGGAATCAGCCCCAGCATTTT.

The chain is built from TRBV12-3 or TRBV12-4 and TRBJ1-1; D unresolved. Trimming took 6 bases from V and 7 from J, leaving 9 bases between them. The CDR3 spans 11 residues. CDR3 protein: CASSNINEAFF. The CDR3 nucleotides read TGTGCCAGCAGCAACATTAATGAAGCTTTCTTT.

The V gene is TRBV5-1, the J gene TRBJ1-1; D gene ambiguous. The CDR3 extends over 14 amino acids. The ends were cut back, 1 base at V and 8 bases at J, with 15 bases in the middle. Germline CDR1 SGHRS, CDR2 YFSETQ. This chain's CDR3 is CASSLLVVGSEAFF. The CDR3, as DNA: TGCGCCAGCAGCTTGTTGGTGGTTGGTTCCGAAGCTTTCTTT.

The chain carries TRBV5-1 and TRBJ1-2; D unresolved. Per germline, CDR1 SGHRS and CDR2 YFSETQ. This CDR3 is built from 16 residues. Trimming removed 4 bases at V and 4 bases at J, with 20 bases between. The CDR3 protein is CASSPPGNRIGYGYTF. DNA for the CDR3: TGCGCCAGCAGCCCTCCCGGGAACAGAATAGGCTATGGCTACACCTTC.

This rearrangement joins TRBV6-4 to TRBJ2-3, with 8 bases identical to TRBD2. CDR3 length: 15 residues. CDR1 is MRHNA and CDR2 is SNTAGT in the germline V gene. Trimming cost V 0 bases and J 4 bases; bases outside gene matches: 3. This chain's CDR3 is CASSDSGSGADTQYF. CDR3 nucleotide sequence: TGTGCCAGCAGTGACTCGGGTAGCGGGGCAGATACGCAGTATTTT.

This clone occurred once. The CDR3 nucleotides are TGTGCCAGCTCACCTACCGGGGGGTACAATGAGCAGTTCTTC. This codes for CASSPTGGYNEQFF. The V gene is TRBV18, the J gene TRBJ2-1; 7 bases agree with TRBD2. The CDR3 contains 14 residues. V shed 3 bases, J shed 4 bases, and the junction held 3 bases outside the gene matches. The germline V gene encodes CDR1 KGHSH and CDR2 LQKENI.

This clone was picked up one time. This sequence joins TRBV28 and TRBJ2-1, with TRBD1 as a possible D gene (6 bases). V dropped 6 bases and J dropped 10 bases, with 22 bases sitting between them. Germline V gene sequence: CDR1 MDHEN, CDR2 SYDVKM. This CDR3 spans 15 amino acids. The CDR3 coding sequence is TGTGCCAGCAGATACCGGGACACTAGGACCAGGGAGCAGTTCTTC. This translates into CASRYRDTRTREQFF.

This clone came up once. The V and J genes are TRBV7-6 and TRBJ2-1; TRBD2 matches 14 bases. Germline V CDR1 and CDR2: SGHVS, FNYEAQ. The CDR3 length is 16 residues. V shed 1 base and J 5 bases; nucleotides not matched to a gene: 1. The CDR3 DNA follows: TGTGCCAGCAGCTTAGGGGGACTAGCGGGGGACAATGAGCAGTTCTTC. Protein product: CASSLGGLAGDNEQFF.

The sample holds one count of this clone. The rearrangement links TRBV15 to TRBJ2-7, with 7 bases that match TRBD1. Germline V gene sequence: CDR1 LNHNV, CDR2 YYDKDF (reference sequence). The CDR3 is 14 residues long. Trimming took 5 bases from V and 3 from J; bases not matched to a gene: 7. The CDR3 spells CATSETGARYEQYF. The CDR3 DNA reads TGTGCCACCAGCGAAACAGGGGCCCGCTACGAGCAGTACTTC.

V usage is TRBV19 and J usage is TRBJ1-2, with unresolved D. Germline V gene lookup returns CDR1 LNHDA and CDR2 SQIVND (reference sequence). V shed 6 bases and J shed 7 bases, with 18 bases lying between them. The CDR3 has 14 residues. The CDR3 sequence is CASRSSTGLAGYTF. The CDR3 nucleotides read TGTGCCAGTAGGTCGTCGACGGGGTTGGCTGGCTACACCTTC.

This rearrangement joins TRBV6-5 to TRBJ2-2; D is uncertain. V was cut by 7 bases and J by 4 bases, with 13 bases left in between. CDR3 length equals 14 residues. CDR1 and CDR2 from the germline V gene are MNHEY and SVGAGI. The CDR3 region is CASKLWQSTGELFF. CDR3 DNA: TGTGCCAGCAAGTTGTGGCAGAGCACCGGGGAGCTGTTTTTT.

This chain joins TRBV4-3 and TRBJ2-6; D might be TRBD1 or TRBD2, each matching 5 bases. V lost 4 bases to trimming and J lost 4 bases, with 11 bases between them. CDR1 LGHNA and CDR2 YSLEER come from the germline V gene. This CDR3 is built from 15 residues. Here the CDR3 reads CASSPGRMGANVLTF. CDR3 nucleotide sequence: TGCGCCAGCAGCCCGGGGCGGATGGGGGCCAACGTCCTGACTTTC.

The V and J genes are TRBV11-2 and TRBJ2-5; D unclear. Trimming took off 3 bases at V and 3 bases at J, with 8 bases between the two ends. The CDR3 contains 13 residues. Looked up from germline, CDR1 is SGHAT and CDR2 is FQNNGV. CDR3 sequence reads: CASSFSNKETQYF. The CDR3 DNA reads TGTGCCAGCAGCTTTAGTAATAAAGAGACCCAGTACTTC.

This clone has a handful of counts. The chain joins TRBV5-5 to TRBJ2-2; D is unresolved. This CDR3 has 15 amino acids. CDR1 and CDR2 from the germline V gene are SGHKS and YYEKEE (reference sequence). Between the trimmed V and J ends, which lost 2 bases and 1 base, there was a span of 9 bases. CDR3 protein: CASSFSRQNTGELFF. In nucleotides, the CDR3 is TGTGCCAGCAGCTTTAGCCGACAGAACACCGGGGAGCTGTTTTTT.

V and J are TRBV15 and TRBJ1-1; TRBD1 is a possible D gene (5 bases). Trimming shortened V by 5 bases and J by 4 bases, and 17 bases separated the two germline ends. This CDR3 region has 15 residues. CDR1 is LNHNV, CDR2 YYDKDF, per germline (reference sequence). DNA for the CDR3: TGTGCCACCAGCGGTTTCACTGCCGGGGCCACTGAAGCTTTCTTT. Residues: CATSGFTAGATEAFF.

There are a few counts of this clone. This chain links TRBV6-4 with TRBJ2-3, with 12 bases fitting TRBD2. CDR3 length: 16 amino acids. Germline loops: CDR1 MRHNA, CDR2 SNTAGT. The ends lost 0 bases at V and 4 bases at J; junction bases unmatched: 2. The CDR3 DNA follows: TGTGCCAGCAGTGACTCGACTAGCGGGGGAGCAGATACGCAGTATTTT. Translation: CASSDSTSGGADTQYF.

V is TRBV5-1 and J is TRBJ2-7, with 7 bases that match TRBD1. Germline lookup yields CDR1 SGHRS and CDR2 YFSETQ. After removal of 0 bases from V and 6 bases from J, the junction contained 3 bases not matched to a gene. CDR3 length equals 13 residues. The CDR3, as DNA: TGCGCCAGCAGCTTGGACAGGGGAAGCGAGCAGTACTTC. Amino acids: CASSLDRGSEQYF.

The chain employs TRBV5-4 and TRBJ2-2, with 12 positions matching TRBD2. The junction had 4 bases not matched to a gene; V was cut back by 1 base and J by 6 bases. The CDR3 loop spans 16 amino acids. Germline CDR1 reads SGHNT; CDR2 reads YYREEE (reference sequence). The chain's CDR3 is CASSLMTSGGSGELFF. CDR3 bases: TGTGCCAGCAGCTTGATGACTAGCGGGGGATCCGGGGAGCTGTTTTTT.

This clone was recorded only once. The chain combines TRBV27 with TRBJ1-2; 10 nucleotides match TRBD1. Trimming took 4 bases from V and 7 from J; bases not matched to a gene: 3. Germline V CDR1 and CDR2: MNHEY, SMNVEV (reference sequence). The CDR3 has 13 amino acids. The CDR3 sequence: CASSSTGGFGYTF. The CDR3 bases are TGTGCCAGCAGTTCGACAGGGGGCTTTGGCTACACCTTC.

The gene calls are TRBV19 and TRBJ1-1, with D hard to call. The CDR3 runs to 13 residues. V gave up 3 bases and J gave up 6 bases, with 11 bases separating them. CDR1 is LNHDA and CDR2 is SQIVND in the germline V gene (reference sequence). CDR3 coding DNA: TGTGCCAGTAGTATTGGCAGAATGTCTGAAGCTTTCTTT. Translation gives CASSIGRMSEAFF.

This chain links TRBV7-8 with TRBJ1-5, with TRBD1 matching over 7 bases. Trimming cost V 5 bases and J 2 bases; bases outside gene matches: 9. The germline V gene has CDR1 SGHVS and CDR2 FQNEAQ. This CDR3 has 16 amino acids. The CDR3 region has the DNA TGTGCCAGCAGCACTACGACAGGGATGGGCAATCAGCCCCAGCATTTT. It yields the protein CASSTTTGMGNQPQHF.